This T cell receptor beta chain originates from a study of blood T cell repertoires in COVID-19. This table comes from immunoSEQ multiplex PCR, and its TCRdb copy is limited to in-frame clones, with some not included. This sample has 150,000 to 200,000 clones; more than 80% occur once, and the top ten carry 0.53%. V was clipped by 3 bases and J by 8 bases; unmatched bases: 9. Per the germline V gene, CDR1 is LGHNA and CDR2 is YNFKEQ. CDR3 size: 15 residues. The rearrangement links TRBV4-2 to TRBJ1-2; 10 bases are shared with TRBD1. The material sequenced was peripheral blood. The TCR comes from a man over 45 with acute or convalescent COVID-19. The CDR3 sequence: CASSQPGTGVTGYTF. In DNA, the CDR3 is TGTGCCAGCAGCCAGCCCGGGACAGGGGTAACGGGCTACACCTTC.